One and the same sample provided the 8 T cell receptor beta chains below, sequenced in a study of identical twins. TCRdb passed the 5' RACE reads through MiXCR, listing each CDR3 protein once. The profile covers approximately 620,000 distinct CDR3 sequences, with 8.5% to 9% appearing a single time and approximately 0.94% taken by the ten largest. The same sample was also used in a study of yellow fever vaccine responses in identical twins.

Sequencing was done on a sample of PBMCs. The receptor set was obtained from a woman aged 18-29 years in good health.

V gene TRBV6-1 combines with J gene TRBJ2-3; D possibly corresponds to TRBD2 (6 bases). The V end lost 8 bases, the J end lost 2 bases, and 11 bases lay between the germline ends. Germline assignment: CDR1 MNHNS and CDR2 SASEGT. The CDR3 is 13 residues long. The CDR3 DNA reads TGTGCCAGCCAGAGCGGGCTCACAGATACGCAGTATTTT. Residues: CASQSGLTDTQYF.

At least ten counts were recorded for this clonotype. This chain uses TRBV29-1 with TRBJ2-3; no definite D call. V dropped 6 bases and J dropped 0 bases, with 13 bases sitting between them. From germline, CDR1 is SQVTM and CDR2 ANQGSEA. This CDR3 has 14 amino acids. The CDR3 loop reads CSVEPAGSTDTQYF. The DNA for the CDR3 is TGCAGCGTCGAGCCCGCCGGGAGCACAGATACGCAGTATTTT.

This clonotype occurred many times. This rearrangement joins TRBV3-1 to TRBJ2-1; the match to TRBD2 covers 11 bases. V was clipped by 4 bases and J by 0 bases; unmatched bases: 11. The germline CDR1 and CDR2 sequences are LGHDT and YNNKEL (reference sequence). The CDR3 length is 19 residues. The DNA for the CDR3 is TGTGCCAGCAGCCCAGCCGGGCTAGCGGGGGGAAGCTCCTACAATGAGCAGTTCTTC. Translated: CASSPAGLAGGSSYNEQFF.

This clonotype was detected many times. V and J are TRBV7-2 and TRBJ2-2, with D unresolved. The V and J ends lost 5 bases and 5 bases respectively, with 12 bases between them. CDR3 size: 14 residues. Germline CDR1 is SGHTA and CDR2 is FQGNSA. The CDR3 sequence is CASSQASWTGELFF. CDR3 coding DNA: TGTGCCAGCAGCCAAGCCAGTTGGACCGGGGAGCTGTTTTTT.

Many counts were recorded for this clonotype. V is TRBV20-1 and J is TRBJ2-7; 8 bases agree with TRBD2. V lost 3 bases, J lost 3 bases, and 4 bases stayed unmatched. This CDR3 is 13 amino acids long. CDR1 is DFQATT, CDR2 SNEGSKA, per germline (reference sequence). In nucleotides, the CDR3 is TGCAGTGCTAGGATTCGGGAGGGCTACGAGCAGTACTTC. It codes for CSARIREGYEQYF.

Details on this clonotype: A clone one base away is much larger, so this may be a read error. The CDR3 DNA follows: TGTGCCAGCAGCCAGGACACCGGGAGTCCTAATGAAAAACTGTTTTTT. It translates to CASSQDTGSPNEKLFF. The chain carries TRBV3-1 and TRBJ1-4, with D perhaps TRBD1 (5 bases). V lost 3 bases, J lost 3 bases, and 14 bases lay in between. This CDR3 is built from 16 residues. Germline CDR1 reads LGHDT; CDR2 reads YNNKEL (reference sequence).

The V gene is TRBV28, the J gene TRBJ2-1; tentatively, D is TRBD2 (7 bases). In germline, CDR1 is MDHEN, CDR2 SYDVKM. V shed 8 bases and J shed 8 bases, with 22 bases lying between them. The CDR3 runs 15 residues. CDR3 region: CASGAGARVVHEQFF. In DNA, the CDR3 is TGTGCCAGCGGTGCGGGGGCCCGGGTAGTACATGAGCAGTTCTTC. The variable domain in full, with the rest retrieved from reference TRBV28 and TRBJ2-1, is DVKVTQSSRYLVKRTGEKVFLECVQDMDHENMFWYRQDPGLGLRLIYFSYDVKMKEKGDIPEGYSVSREKKERFSLILESASTNQTSMYLCASGAGARVVHEQFFGPGTRLTVL.

In this sample, this clonotype turned up many times. The chain uses TRBV29-1 and TRBJ2-1, with unresolved D. Germline V gives CDR1 SQVTM, CDR2 ANQGSEA. The CDR3 loop spans 10 amino acids. CDR3 bases: TGCAGTAGCATCGGAAATGAGCAGTTCTTC. Amino acid sequence: CSSIGNEQFF.